The 12 T cell receptor beta chains given below trace back to one sample, sequenced in a study of T cell responses to AZD1222 COVID-19 vaccine. Sequencing was performed with immunoSEQ multiplex PCR; in TCRdb, only in-frame clones are kept and a portion is missing. The sample lists fewer than 90,000 clones, just over 85% occurring once. The source material was peripheral blood, sampled 28 days after the second AZD1222 dose. These receptors came from an adult who received the AZD1222 COVID-19 vaccine.

This clone has more than one count but fewer than ten. V usage is TRBV9 and J usage is TRBJ2-3, with D hard to call. V gave up 5 bases and J gave up 0 bases, with 4 bases separating them. Germline V gene lookup returns CDR1 SGDLS and CDR2 YYNGEE. This CDR3 comprises 12 residues. The CDR3 DNA is TGTGCCAGCAGTTTCAGCACAGATACGCAGTATTTT. Translation: CASSFSTDTQYF.

The chain joins TRBV2 to TRBJ1-4; 8 nucleotides align to TRBD1. The junction had 11 bases not matched to a gene; V was cut back by 7 bases and J by 7 bases. The CDR3 contains 15 residues. The germline CDR1 and CDR2 sequences are SNHLY and FYNNEI. The DNA for the CDR3 is TGTGCCAGCACTCCACTCGGACAGGGAGTTGAAAAACTGTTTTTT. As protein: CASTPLGQGVEKLFF.

The chain is built from TRBV18 and TRBJ2-7; D unclear. The germline gives CDR1 KGHSH, CDR2 LQKENI. The CDR3 is made up of 13 amino acids. The V end lost 3 bases, the J end lost 4 bases, and 10 bases lay between the germline ends. This CDR3 reads CASSPAPRYEQYF. The CDR3 coding sequence is TGTGCCAGCTCACCTGCTCCTAGATACGAGCAGTACTTC.

J is TRBJ1-4 and V is TRBV18; D possibly corresponds to TRBD1 (5 bases). Germline-derived CDR1 and CDR2 are KGHSH and LQKENI. V lost 3 bases, J lost 10 bases, and 21 bases lay in between. CDR3 length equals 16 residues. Written as DNA, the CDR3 is TGTGCCAGCTCACCGGTCGTGGATGGACATGCCGGAAAACTGTTTTTT. Its protein is CASSPVVDGHAGKLFF.

In its sample, this clone was seen once. This chain joins TRBV2 and TRBJ2-6; no clear D. CDR1 and CDR2 (germline): SNHLY, FYNNEI. V was trimmed by 4 bases and J by 0 bases, leaving 4 bases between them. The CDR3 length is 14 residues. CDR3 sequence: CASSALSGANVLTF. Written as DNA, the CDR3 is TGTGCCAGCAGTGCTCTCTCTGGGGCCAACGTCCTGACTTTC.

The sample holds one count of this clone. V usage is TRBV4-2 and J usage is TRBJ2-7; D not certain. Germline CDR1 reads LGHNA; CDR2 reads YNFKEQ. CDR3 length equals 14 residues. Trimming took off 0 bases at V and 1 base at J, with 7 bases between the two ends. The chain's CDR3 is CASSQDSPSYEQYF. CDR3 coding DNA: TGTGCCAGCAGCCAAGATTCGCCATCCTACGAGCAGTACTTC.

The chain joins TRBV11-2 to TRBJ1-3; D is unresolved. Trimming pared 3 bases from V and 0 bases from J, leaving 9 bases between. CDR3 length equals 15 residues. Per germline, CDR1 SGHAT and CDR2 FQNNGV. CDR3 DNA: TGTGCCAGCAGCTTCGGGTGGGGCTCTGGAAACACCATATATTTT. Residues: CASSFGWGSGNTIYF.

This chain uses TRBV29-1 with TRBJ2-2; D is perhaps TRBD2 (5 bases). This CDR3 spans 12 amino acids. The germline gives CDR1 SQVTM, CDR2 ANQGSEA. V was cut by 6 bases and J by 4 bases, with 9 bases left in between. The CDR3 reads CSVEGSTGELFF. DNA for the CDR3: TGCAGCGTCGAGGGTTCCACCGGGGAGCTGTTTTTT.

The chain links TRBV10-3 to TRBJ1-1; maybe TRBD1 (5 bases). The CDR3 sequence is 14 residues long. V lost 6 bases, J lost 1 base, and 12 bases lay in between. Germline CDR1 is ENHRY and CDR2 is SYGVKD. CDR3 in amino acids: CAIRGGRSNTEAFF. The CDR3, as DNA: TGTGCCATCAGGGGGGGACGGTCGAACACTGAAGCTTTCTTT.

The CDR3 nucleotides are TGTGCCATCAGTGAGTCTGGACAATCGAGAAAACTGTTTTTT. Its protein product is CAISESGQSRKLFF. V and J are TRBV10-3 and TRBJ1-4; possible D gene TRBD1, 5 bases. CDR3 size: 14 residues. From germline, CDR1 is ENHRY and CDR2 SYGVKD. Trimming pared 0 bases from V and 10 bases from J, leaving 12 bases between.

The chain combines TRBV19 with TRBJ1-2; 10 nucleotides line up with TRBD1. V gave up 10 bases and J gave up 4 bases; unmatched junction bases: 18. CDR3 size: 17 residues. Germline lookup yields CDR1 LNHDA and CDR2 SQIVND (reference sequence). The CDR3 bases are TGTGCCACCCTACCCGGGACAGGGGCCTGGGTTGGCTATGGCTACACCTTC. It encodes CATLPGTGAWVGYGYTF.

The chain links TRBV2 to TRBJ2-7; tentatively, D is TRBD2 (5 bases). V was clipped by 10 bases and J by 0 bases, with 19 bases between them. Germline V CDR1 and CDR2: SNHLY, FYNNEI. The CDR3 runs to 15 residues. The CDR3 DNA reads TGTGCCACCCCGATAAGTCCGGGAAGCTCCTACGAGCAGTACTTC. This translates into CATPISPGSSYEQYF.